The 14 T cell receptor beta chains listed next were all sequenced from one sample in a study of blood T cell repertoires in COVID-19 (dated by TCRdb to about 2020). The library was built by means of the immunoSEQ multiplex PCR assay. In its TCRdb copy, this immuneACCESS table keeps in-frame sequences only and misses some clones. Where compared with another copy, unresolved V genes explain less than half of these, and the others have no known cause. The sample table holds tens of thousands of clones, of which 70% to 90% were seen once. The top ten clonotypes cover roughly 11% of the sample. The sample consisted of peripheral blood. The source of these receptors is a man aged 70 or older with active or convalescent COVID-19.

This clone was detected once. The rearrangement links TRBV20-1 to TRBJ2-2; TRBD2 aligns across 8 bases. V lost 3 bases, J lost 6 bases, and 9 bases stayed unmatched. CDR3 length: 15 residues. Germline V lookup: CDR1 DFQATT, CDR2 SNEGSKA (reference sequence). The CDR3 loop is CSASLTAGAAGELFF. CDR3 DNA: TGCAGTGCTAGTCTAACAGCGGGAGCGGCCGGGGAGCTGTTTTTT.

The chain employs TRBV3-1 (or the pseudogene TRBV3-2) and TRBJ1-1; D is possibly TRBD1 (5 bases). CDR3 length: 14 amino acids. V was clipped by 3 bases and J by 8 bases, with 16 bases between them. CDR1 is LGHDT and CDR2 is YNNKEL in the germline V gene (reference sequence). The CDR3 loop is CASSHLQATVEAFF. CDR3 in DNA: TGTGCCAGCAGCCACTTACAGGCTACCGTGGAAGCTTTCTTT.

This clone was observed a single time. CDR3 bases: TGTGCCACCAGCAGAGAGGTTAGCGGGAGTGCTTCGGGGGAGCTGTTTTTT. This translates into CATSREVSGSASGELFF. This chain joins TRBV15 and TRBJ2-2; 9 bases match TRBD2. CDR3 length: 17 amino acids. CDR1 LNHNV and CDR2 YYDKDF come from the germline V gene (reference sequence). V lost 0 bases, J lost 8 bases, and 10 bases stayed unmatched.

The J gene is TRBJ1-5, the V gene TRBV6-5, with D maybe TRBD1 (5 bases). The V end was cut by 10 bases, the J end by 4 bases, with 20 bases between. The CDR3 runs 15 residues. CDR1 is MNHEY, CDR2 SVGAGI, per germline. For the CDR3, the DNA is TGTGCCACCGAATATTCAGGGATAACAAATCAGCCCCAGCATTTT. Amino acid sequence: CATEYSGITNQPQHF.

This chain connects TRBV5-1 to TRBJ2-5; D might be TRBD2 (5 bases). V lost 4 bases and J 2 bases, leaving 18 bases between the germline ends. The CDR3 is 16 amino acids. Germline values: CDR1 SGHRS, CDR2 YFSETQ. This CDR3 is CASSPGPARGQETQYF. DNA for the CDR3: TGCGCCAGCAGCCCCGGTCCGGCCCGGGGTCAAGAGACCCAGTACTTC.

This clone came up a few times. V is TRBV15 and J is TRBJ2-6, with 9 nucleotides matching TRBD1. Germline trimming cut 0 bases from V and 3 bases from J; bases unmatched to any gene: 12. This CDR3 is built from 20 residues. CDR1 and CDR2 (germline): LNHNV, YYDKDF (reference sequence). Here the CDR3 reads CATSRDRVTGGNRGANVLTF. The CDR3, as DNA: TGTGCCACCAGCAGAGATAGGGTGACAGGGGGAAATCGTGGGGCCAACGTCCTGACTTTC.

The chain has TRBV7-6 and TRBJ2-3; D is possibly TRBD1 (6 bases). The ends were cut back, 5 bases at V and 5 bases at J, with 26 bases in the middle. The CDR3 sequence is 18 residues long. Germline assignment: CDR1 SGHVS and CDR2 FNYEAQ. The CDR3 is CASSPHLRQARRGDTQYF. CDR3 nucleotides: TGTGCCAGCAGCCCCCACCTCAGACAGGCCCGCCGGGGAGATACGCAGTATTTT. Based on the CDR3 plus reference TRBV7-6 and TRBJ2-3, the full variable domain is GAGVSQSPRYKVTKRGQDVALRCDPISGHVSLYWYRQALGQGPEFLTYFNYEAQQDKSGLPNDRFSAERPEGSISTLTIQRTEQRDSAMYRCASSPHLRQARRGDTQYFGPGTRLTVL.

CDR3 in amino acids: CAISESGTGSYEQYF. CDR3 nucleotides: TGTGCCATCAGTGAGTCAGGGACAGGGTCCTACGAGCAGTACTTC. The chain joins TRBV10-3 to TRBJ2-7, with 9 nucleotides matching TRBD1. The J segment lost 1 base and the V segment lost 0 bases, leaving 1 base of the junction unmatched. The CDR3 sequence is 15 residues long. The V gene's germline CDR1 is ENHRY and CDR2 SYGVKD.

V and J are TRBV18 and TRBJ2-1, with TRBD1 identical over 7 bases. The V gene's germline CDR1 is KGHSH and CDR2 LQKENI. Trimming at V came to 2 bases and at J to 7 bases, leaving 5 bases not matched to a gene. The CDR3 totals 14 residues. The CDR3 protein is CASSPSGTANEQFF. Written as DNA, the CDR3 is TGTGCCAGCTCACCATCCGGGACAGCTAATGAGCAGTTCTTC.

The chain has TRBV7-9 and TRBJ2-3; possible D gene TRBD2, 5 bases. V was cut by 0 bases and J by 9 bases, with 7 bases left in between. Germline-derived CDR1 and CDR2 are SEHNR and FQNEAQ (reference sequence). The CDR3 consists of 12 residues. This CDR3 is CASSLAGETQYF. DNA for the CDR3: TGTGCCAGCAGCTTAGCGGGAGAAACGCAGTATTTT.

This clone was seen once. The rearrangement joins TRBV19 to TRBJ1-5; 9 positions match TRBD1. Germline lookup yields CDR1 LNHDA and CDR2 SQIVND (reference sequence). After removal of 6 bases from V and 6 bases from J, the junction contained 12 bases not matched to a gene. The CDR3 length is 16 residues. CDR3 residues: CASSNHRTGDFQPQHF. The CDR3 DNA reads as TGTGCCAGTAGCAACCATAGGACAGGGGATTTTCAGCCCCAGCATTTT.

The chain couples TRBV5-1 to TRBJ2-3; 7 nucleotides match TRBD2. The CDR3 sequence is 16 residues long. Germline V gene sequence: CDR1 SGHRS, CDR2 YFSETQ. V lost 0 bases, J lost 2 bases, and 6 bases stayed unmatched. Here the CDR3 reads CASSLGGGGNTDTQYF. The CDR3 DNA sequence: TGCGCCAGCAGCTTGGGCGGGGGAGGAAACACAGATACGCAGTATTTT. Combining the CDR3 with reference TRBV5-1 and TRBJ2-3 gives the whole variable domain KAGVTQTPRYLIKTRGQQVTLSCSPISGHRSVSWYQQTPGQGLQFLFEYFSETQRNKGNFPGRFSGRQFSNSRSEMNVSTLELGDSALYLCASSLGGGGNTDTQYFGPGTRLTVL.

The chain combines TRBV19 with TRBJ2-5; 8 bases map to TRBD2. J gave up 4 bases and V 5 bases, and 3 bases lay outside the gene matches. The CDR3 sequence is 13 residues long. Germline V lookup: CDR1 LNHDA, CDR2 SQIVND (reference sequence). The CDR3 protein is CASSFGLAETQYF. CDR3 DNA sequence: TGTGCCAGTAGTTTTGGACTAGCAGAGACCCAGTACTTC.

This chain connects TRBV5-1 to TRBJ1-2; D possibly corresponds to TRBD1 (5 bases). The V gene lost 0 bases and the J gene lost 4 bases, with 13 bases spanning the gap. From germline, CDR1 is SGHRS and CDR2 YFSETQ. There are 15 residues in the CDR3. The DNA for the CDR3 is TGCGCCAGCAGCTTGGAAGCGCAGGGCCCCTATGGCTACACCTTC. Encoded protein: CASSLEAQGPYGYTF.